Each of the 15 T cell receptor beta chains below was sequenced from the same sample in a study of CD8+ T cells in alopecia areata. The sequencing template was cDNA reverse transcribed from extracted RNA. Sequenced by immunoSEQ multiplex PCR; TCRdb stores in-frame clones only, minus some. Of around 60,000 clones in the sample, roughly 40% were seen once. Sequencing was performed on NKG2D-low CD8+ T cells sorted from blood. Every receptor here comes from a human donor with alopecia areata.

The chain joins TRBV5-1 to TRBJ1-1, with D possibly TRBD1 on 5 matching bases. The CDR3 spans 14 residues. Trimming shortened V by 4 bases and J by 1 base, and 11 bases separated the two germline ends. Germline lookup yields CDR1 SGHRS and CDR2 YFSETQ. The CDR3 DNA is TGCGCCAGCAGCCGGGACGGCCAGAACACTGAAGCTTTCTTT. Translation gives CASSRDGQNTEAFF.

The chain has TRBV5-6 and TRBJ2-2; D gene ambiguous. Germline V gene data show CDR1 as SGHDT and CDR2 as YYEEEE. This CDR3 region has 11 residues. V lost 0 bases and J lost 7, with 1 base in between. CDR3 residues: CASSLDGELFF. CDR3 nucleotides: TGTGCCAGCAGCTTGGACGGGGAGCTGTTTTTT.

The chain carries TRBV27 and TRBJ1-5; unclear D gene. V gave up 4 bases and J gave up 0 bases, with 4 bases separating them. The germline V gene has CDR1 MNHEY and CDR2 SMNVEV (reference sequence). The CDR3 extends over 13 amino acids. The CDR3 spells CASSSTSNQPQHF. The CDR3 DNA sequence: TGTGCCAGCAGTTCCACTAGCAATCAGCCCCAGCATTTT.

The chain carries TRBV7-6 and TRBJ2-5, with TRBD2 identical over 9 bases. Germline loops: CDR1 SGHVS, CDR2 FNYEAQ. The CDR3 is 16 amino acids. The J segment lost 4 bases and the V segment lost 4 bases, leaving 10 bases of the junction unmatched. Here the CDR3 reads CASSSEGLAVGETQYF. The CDR3 DNA is TGTGCCAGCAGCTCGGAGGGACTAGCAGTAGGAGAGACCCAGTACTTC.

The V gene is TRBV28, the J gene TRBJ2-5, with D perhaps TRBD1 (5 bases). The CDR3 length is 14 residues. Germline V gene lookup returns CDR1 MDHEN and CDR2 SYDVKM. Trimming cost V 2 bases and J 7 bases, with 14 bases left between them. CDR3 nucleotide sequence: TGTGCCAGCAGTTTAGGGCCCCCTAGGGGGACCCAGTACTTC. It specifies CASSLGPPRGTQYF.

The rearrangement joins TRBV7-2 to TRBJ1-5; D is possibly TRBD1 (6 bases). Germline lookup yields CDR1 SGHTA and CDR2 FQGNSA. The CDR3 spans 14 residues. V was clipped by 5 bases and J by 1 base, with 9 bases between them. The CDR3 reads CASSEDRSNQPQHF. CDR3 DNA: TGTGCCAGCAGCGAGGACAGAAGCAATCAGCCCCAGCATTTT.

This clone showed up just a few times. This chain joins TRBV4-3 and TRBJ1-1; no reliable D call. The CDR3 spans 15 residues. Germline V lookup: CDR1 LGHNA, CDR2 YSLEER. Trimming removed 4 bases from V and 1 base from J, with 13 bases in between. The CDR3 here is CASSPLGGQNTEAFF. The CDR3 DNA follows: TGCGCCAGCAGCCCCTTGGGCGGTCAGAACACTGAAGCTTTCTTT.

The rearrangement uses TRBV27 and TRBJ1-2; D is perhaps TRBD1 (6 bases). CDR1 is MNHEY, CDR2 SMNVEV, per germline (reference sequence). This CDR3 comprises 13 residues. V was cut by 1 base and J by 6 bases, with 9 bases left in between. CDR3: CASSLLQGDGYTF. In DNA, the CDR3 is TGTGCCAGCAGTTTATTACAGGGCGATGGCTACACCTTC.

This clone was detected only a few times. The chain couples TRBV29-1 to TRBJ2-2, with D maybe TRBD1 (6 bases). The CDR3 runs to 16 residues. V lost 1 base and J 5 bases, leaving 17 bases between the germline ends. Germline values: CDR1 SQVTM, CDR2 ANQGSEA. CDR3 in DNA: TGCAGCGTTGAAGGACTGGTGGGGGCGGCGACCGGGGAGCTGTTTTTT. The encoded protein is CSVEGLVGAATGELFF.

This chain joins TRBV7-9 and TRBJ2-7; 10 bases match TRBD2. Trimming cost V 4 bases and J 6 bases; bases outside gene matches: 12. Germline CDR1 SEHNR, CDR2 FQNEAQ (reference sequence). The CDR3 is 16 residues long. The CDR3 sequence: CASSSGLGASGSEQYF. In DNA form, the CDR3 reads TGTGCCAGCAGCTCTGGCCTCGGGGCTAGCGGGAGCGAGCAGTACTTC.

As DNA, the CDR3 is TGCGCCAGCAGCCAAGCGCGGCAGGGCGGCGAGACCCAGTACTTC. Translating it yields CASSQARQGGETQYF. The rearrangement links TRBV4-1 to TRBJ2-5, with TRBD1 as a possible D gene (5 bases). Germline CDR1 is MGHRA and CDR2 is YSYEKL. Between the trimmed V and J ends, which lost 1 base and 5 bases, there was a span of 14 bases. The CDR3 covers 15 residues.

This clone was detected a few times. The same CDR3 also results from other DNA sequences found in this sample. V gene TRBV5-1 combines with J gene TRBJ2-7; 11 bases are shared with TRBD1. Germline CDR1 and CDR2: SGHRS and YFSETQ. Trimming cost V 3 bases and J 4 bases; bases outside gene matches: 0. CDR3 length equals 13 residues. The CDR3 DNA sequence: TGCGCCAGCAGCTGGGACAGGGGGTACGAGCAGTACTTC. Translation: CASSWDRGYEQYF. Combining the CDR3 with reference TRBV5-1 and TRBJ2-7 gives the whole variable domain KAGVTQTPRYLIKTRGQQVTLSCSPISGHRSVSWYQQTPGQGLQFLFEYFSETQRNKGNFPGRFSGRQFSNSRSEMNVSTLELGDSALYLCASSWDRGYEQYFGPGTRLTVT.

This sequence joins TRBV4-2 and TRBJ2-7; 8 bases are shared with TRBD2. With V trimmed by 1 base and J by 2 bases, 10 bases remained unmatched. This CDR3 region has 17 residues. Per germline, CDR1 LGHNA and CDR2 YNFKEQ. CDR3 DNA: TGTGCCAGCAGCCAAGTCGCACTAGCGGACACCCCCTACGAGCAGTACTTC. Amino acid sequence: CASSQVALADTPYEQYF.

This sequence joins TRBV5-6 and TRBJ2-3, with D possibly matching TRBD2 (5 bases). This CDR3 has 15 residues. With 4 bases removed from V and 5 bases from J, the gap between germline ends came to 17 bases. The germline V gene encodes CDR1 SGHDT and CDR2 YYEEEE. Here the CDR3 reads CASSQLGSSLDTQYF. The DNA of the CDR3 is TGTGCCAGCAGCCAACTGGGGAGTTCCCTAGATACGCAGTATTTT.

This clone showed up just a few times. This sequence joins TRBV29-1 and TRBJ1-2; a possible D gene is TRBD1 (6 bases). Germline V gene lookup returns CDR1 SQVTM and CDR2 ANQGSEA. There are 12 residues in the CDR3. V dropped 4 bases and J dropped 4 bases, with 10 bases sitting between them. The chain's CDR3 is CSVGAGVYGYTF. The CDR3 coding sequence is TGCAGCGTTGGGGCAGGGGTCTATGGCTACACCTTC.